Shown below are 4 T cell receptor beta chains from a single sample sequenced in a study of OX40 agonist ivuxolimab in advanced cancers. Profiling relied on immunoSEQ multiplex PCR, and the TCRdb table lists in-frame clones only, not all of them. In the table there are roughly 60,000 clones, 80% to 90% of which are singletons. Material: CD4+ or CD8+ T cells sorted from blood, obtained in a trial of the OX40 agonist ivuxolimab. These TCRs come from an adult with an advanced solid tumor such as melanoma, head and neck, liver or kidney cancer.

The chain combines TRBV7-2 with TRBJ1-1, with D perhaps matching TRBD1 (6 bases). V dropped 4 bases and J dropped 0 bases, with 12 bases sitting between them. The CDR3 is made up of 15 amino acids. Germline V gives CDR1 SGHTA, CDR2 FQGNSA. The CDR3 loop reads CASSSPGTLNTEAFF. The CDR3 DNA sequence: TGTGCCAGCAGCTCGCCCGGGACATTGAACACTGAAGCTTTCTTT. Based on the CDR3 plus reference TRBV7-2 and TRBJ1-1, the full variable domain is GAGVSQSPSNKVTEKGKDVELRCDPISGHTALYWYRQSLGQGLEFLIYFQGNSAPDKSGLPSDRFSAERTGGSVSTLTIQRTQQEDSAVYLCASSSPGTLNTEAFFGQGTRLTVV.

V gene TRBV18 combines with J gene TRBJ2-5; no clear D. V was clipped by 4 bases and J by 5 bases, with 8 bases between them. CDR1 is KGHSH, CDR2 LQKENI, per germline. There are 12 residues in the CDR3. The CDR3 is CASSQRHETQYF. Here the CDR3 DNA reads TGTGCCAGCTCACAAAGGCATGAGACCCAGTACTTC.

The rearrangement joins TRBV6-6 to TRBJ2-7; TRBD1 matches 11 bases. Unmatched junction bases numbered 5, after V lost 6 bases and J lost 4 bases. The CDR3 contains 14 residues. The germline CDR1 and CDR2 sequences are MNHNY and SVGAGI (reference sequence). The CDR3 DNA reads TGTGCCAGCAGACACGGGGACAGGGGGTACGAGCAGTACTTC. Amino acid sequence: CASRHGDRGYEQYF.

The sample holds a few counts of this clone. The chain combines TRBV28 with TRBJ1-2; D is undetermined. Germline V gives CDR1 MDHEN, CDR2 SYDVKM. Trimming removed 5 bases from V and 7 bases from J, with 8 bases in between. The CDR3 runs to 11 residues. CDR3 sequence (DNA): TGTGCCAGCAGTGATTGGCGTGGCTACACCTTC. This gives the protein CASSDWRGYTF.